What follows are 25 T cell receptor beta chains derived from one specimen sequenced in a study of T cell repertoires in cytomegalovirus infection. Each CDR3 protein gets one entry after TCRdb re-called the reads with MiXCR. The repertoire holds about 150,000 distinct CDR3 sequences, around a quarter seen once, with 11% in the top ten. Input material: PBMCs. The source is a human donor in good health (CMV status not recorded). Some clones in this sample may be carry-over from other donors' samples.

This clonotype was detected only a few times. The chain employs TRBV10-3 and TRBJ2-5; 7 bases align to TRBD2. CDR3 length equals 14 residues. Germline CDR1 is ENHRY and CDR2 is SYGVKD. With V trimmed by 6 bases and J by 6 bases, 10 bases remained unmatched. The CDR3 protein is CAISQGSGGQTQYF. The CDR3 nucleotides are TGTGCCATCAGCCAGGGTTCGGGGGGACAGACCCAGTACTTC.

The sample holds a few counts of this clonotype. This sequence joins TRBV20-1 and TRBJ2-5; the D is unclear. Germline CDR1 and CDR2: DFQATT and SNEGSKA (reference sequence). The germline V and J ends were trimmed by 3 bases and 1 base, with 6 bases remaining between them. This CDR3 is 12 amino acids long. The CDR3 sequence: CSASDSQETQYF. CDR3 coding DNA: TGCAGTGCTAGCGACTCCCAAGAGACCCAGTACTTC.

The chain recombines TRBV12-3 or TRBV12-4 with TRBJ2-2; 9 nucleotides line up with TRBD1. With 5 bases clipped from V and 7 bases from J, the junction kept 5 bases outside the gene matches. CDR3 size: 14 residues. In DNA form, the CDR3 reads TGTGCCAGCAGTCCCGGGACAGGGTTCGGGGAGCTGTTTTTT. It encodes CASSPGTGFGELFF.

The V gene is TRBV28, the J gene TRBJ1-5; D unresolved. Germline V gene lookup returns CDR1 MDHEN and CDR2 SYDVKM. V lost 4 bases to trimming and J lost 3 bases, with 7 bases between them. CDR3 length: 13 amino acids. CDR3 nucleotides: TGTGCCAGCAGTTCGACTCTCAATCAGCCCCAGCATTTT. This translates into CASSSTLNQPQHF.

This clonotype came up a few times. The gene calls are TRBV29-1 and TRBJ2-6; D remains unclear. This CDR3 comprises 15 residues. The germline V and J ends were trimmed by 0 bases and 0 bases, with 6 bases remaining between them. Germline-derived CDR1 and CDR2 are SQVTM and ANQGSEA. The CDR3 DNA is TGCAGCGTTGAAGATCTAAGCTCTGGGGCCAACGTCCTGACTTTC. This codes for CSVEDLSSGANVLTF.

With regard to this clonotype: A much larger clonotype is one base distant, so this may be a read error. In DNA form, the CDR3 reads TGTGCCAGCAACCCGGGCCAAGGGCCCCAAGAGACCCAGTACTTC. This translates into CASNPGQGPQETQYF. This chain uses TRBV7-2 with TRBJ2-5; no clear D gene. The CDR3 length is 15 residues. Trimming took off 7 bases at V and 1 base at J, with 16 bases between the two ends. Germline CDR1 and CDR2: SGHTA and FQGNSA.

Concerning this clonotype: A single base separates this from a much larger clone, so it may be a read error. This chain connects TRBV12-3 or TRBV12-4 to TRBJ2-7; D gene ambiguous. V dropped 1 base and J dropped 5 bases, with 12 bases sitting between them. The CDR3 is made up of 14 amino acids. CDR3 DNA sequence: TGTGCCAGCAGTTTAGGCGGAGCCCCCCACGAGCAGTACTTC. Translated: CASSLGGAPHEQYF.

This clonotype was recorded once. The rearrangement links TRBV18 to TRBJ2-1; D is ambiguous. V was trimmed by 3 bases and J by 7 bases, leaving 10 bases between them. Per germline, CDR1 KGHSH and CDR2 LQKENI. CDR3 length equals 13 residues. The CDR3 reads CASSPGSGNEQFF. Here the CDR3 DNA reads TGTGCCAGCTCACCGGGCTCCGGGAATGAGCAGTTCTTC.

The chain joins TRBV7-2 to TRBJ2-2, with D possibly called TRBD1 or TRBD2 (5 bases each). CDR1 and CDR2 from the germline V gene are SGHTA and FQGNSA. With 5 bases removed from V and 5 bases from J, the gap between germline ends came to 12 bases. This CDR3 has 14 amino acids. CDR3 residues: CASSKRGVTGELFF. The CDR3 DNA sequence: TGTGCCAGCAGCAAAAGAGGGGTTACCGGGGAGCTGTTTTTT.

This clonotype was detected many times. This chain uses TRBV7-8 with TRBJ1-1, with D tentatively TRBD1 (5 bases). The germline V gene encodes CDR1 SGHVS and CDR2 FQNEAQ. CDR3 size: 13 residues. V was cut by 5 bases and J by 3 bases, with 10 bases left in between. The CDR3: CASSRRGYTEAFF. The CDR3 nucleotides read TGTGCCAGCAGCCGTAGGGGATACACTGAAGCTTTCTTT. The full variable domain, completed using reference TRBV7-8 and TRBJ1-1, is GAGVSQSPRYKVAKRGQDVALRCDPISGHVSLFWYQQALGQGPEFLTYFQNEAQLDKSGLPSDRFFAERPEGSVSTLKIQRTQQEDSAVYLCASSRRGYTEAFFGQGTRLTVV.

This sequence joins TRBV20-1 and TRBJ2-3; 7 bases fit TRBD1. From germline, CDR1 is DFQATT and CDR2 SNEGSKA (reference sequence). The CDR3 sequence is 17 residues long. V lost 0 bases, J lost 2 bases, and 11 bases stayed unmatched. The CDR3 sequence is CSARDYSGQGVTDTQYF. Here the CDR3 DNA reads TGCAGTGCTAGAGACTACTCCGGCCAGGGGGTCACAGATACGCAGTATTTT.

This clonotype was seen only a few times. V usage is TRBV28 and J usage is TRBJ2-3; possibly TRBD1 for D (7 bases). V was clipped by 7 bases and J by 3 bases, with 17 bases between them. This CDR3 region has 15 residues. The germline V gene has CDR1 MDHEN and CDR2 SYDVKM. The CDR3 sequence: CASNPGDRETDTQYF. In DNA, the CDR3 is TGTGCCAGCAACCCGGGAGACAGGGAGACAGATACGCAGTATTTT.

This clonotype occurred many times. V gene TRBV19 combines with J gene TRBJ2-1; D is unresolved. This CDR3 is 11 amino acids long. Per germline, CDR1 LNHDA and CDR2 SQIVND (reference sequence). The germline V and J ends were trimmed by 3 bases and 8 bases, with 5 bases remaining between them. The CDR3 loop is CASSIWDEQFF. The DNA of the CDR3 is TGTGCCAGTAGTATCTGGGATGAGCAGTTCTTC.

This clonotype was counted between two and nine times. The chain combines TRBV20-1 with TRBJ2-5; maybe TRBD2 (5 bases). The CDR3 contains 14 residues. V was pared by 8 bases and J by 0 bases, with 16 bases between. The V gene's germline CDR1 is DFQATT and CDR2 SNEGSKA (reference sequence). The CDR3 is CSTPEEDYQETQYF. Written as DNA, the CDR3 is TGCAGTACCCCCGAAGAGGACTACCAAGAGACCCAGTACTTC.

This clonotype was seen more than once but under ten times. This rearrangement joins TRBV20-1 to TRBJ1-1, with D perhaps TRBD1 (5 bases). CDR1 DFQATT and CDR2 SNEGSKA come from the germline V gene (reference sequence). The CDR3 sequence is 15 residues long. Trimming cost V 0 bases and J 2 bases, with 13 bases left between them. CDR3 nucleotides: TGCAGTGCTAGAGATCCAGAGGGGCCCAACACTGAAGCTTTCTTT. It specifies CSARDPEGPNTEAFF.

This clonotype has just a few counts. CDR3 nucleotide sequence: TGTGCCAGCAGCCTCCTCAGGGCTAATGAAAAACTGTTTTTT. It yields the protein CASSLLRANEKLFF. The rearrangement joins TRBV11-2 to TRBJ1-4; possibly TRBD1 for D (5 bases). In germline, CDR1 is SGHAT, CDR2 FQNNGV. The V gene lost 5 bases and the J gene lost 3 bases, with 10 bases spanning the gap. The CDR3 has 14 residues.

For this clonotype: This may come from a read error, since a much larger clone is one base off. The V gene is TRBV9, the J gene TRBJ1-1; unclear D gene. This CDR3 is built from 13 residues. The V gene's germline CDR1 is SGDLS and CDR2 YYNGEE. V dropped 4 bases and J dropped 0 bases, with 7 bases sitting between them. The CDR3 loop is CASSSLMNTEAFF. DNA for the CDR3: TGTGCCAGCAGCTCCCTGATGAACACTGAAGCTTTCTTT.

The chain joins TRBV20-1 to TRBJ1-1; no definite D call. Deletions cut 3 bases from V and 7 bases from J, with 12 bases between. This CDR3 region has 12 residues. Germline V lookup: CDR1 DFQATT, CDR2 SNEGSKA (reference sequence). The CDR3 region is CSARSARNEAFF. The CDR3 nucleotides read TGCAGTGCTAGGTCGGCCAGAAATGAAGCTTTCTTT.

The rearrangement links TRBV6-2 or TRBV6-3 to TRBJ2-7, with 7 nucleotides matching TRBD1. V was pared by 8 bases and J by 10 bases, with 14 bases of the junction left unmatched. The CDR3 length is 13 residues. CDR1 and CDR2 from the germline V gene are MNHEY and SVGEGT. The DNA for the CDR3 is TGTGCCAGCCAACTTTCAGACAGGGCCGATCAGTACTTC. This gives the protein CASQLSDRADQYF.

This clonotype was found a few times. The chain couples TRBV2 to TRBJ2-7, with 14 positions matching TRBD2. Germline V CDR1 and CDR2: SNHLY, FYNNEI. This CDR3 is 17 amino acids long. The CDR3 loop reads CANKGTSGRVGSYEQYF. The DNA of the CDR3 is TGTGCAAACAAGGGGACTAGCGGGAGAGTAGGGTCCTACGAGCAGTACTTC.

This clonotype was seen only a few times. The rearrangement links TRBV10-3 to TRBJ2-7; 13 positions agree with TRBD2. The CDR3 consists of 17 residues. Germline V gives CDR1 ENHRY, CDR2 SYGVKD. The V segment lost 2 bases and the J segment 1 base; nucleotides outside the gene matches: 5. CDR3 sequence (DNA): TGTGCCATCAGTGAGGGACTAGCGGGAGATACGTCCTACGAGCAGTACTTC. Translating gives CAISEGLAGDTSYEQYF.

This clonotype was counted between two and nine times. The chain carries TRBV29-1 and TRBJ2-2; 9 nucleotides line up with TRBD1. CDR1 is SQVTM, CDR2 ANQGSEA, per germline. This CDR3 region has 13 residues. V was clipped by 6 bases and J by 5 bases; unmatched bases: 4. In DNA, the CDR3 is TGCAGCGTAAAACAGGGGGCGACCGGGGAGCTGTTTTTT. It is translated as CSVKQGATGELFF.

This clonotype came up a few times. This chain connects TRBV6-1 to TRBJ1-4; D remains unclear. The germline V gene has CDR1 MNHNS and CDR2 SASEGT. This CDR3 contains 14 residues. V was shortened by 1 base and J by 8 bases, with 11 bases between the two germline ends. In DNA form, the CDR3 reads TGTGCCAGCAGTGAAGGAACAGCGAGCGAAAAACTGTTTTTT. It codes for CASSEGTASEKLFF.

The CDR3 DNA follows: TGTGCCAGCAGCCCCCAGGACAGTTCCTACGAGCAGTACTTC. It codes for CASSPQDSSYEQYF. The chain couples TRBV11-2 to TRBJ2-7, with D possibly being TRBD1 (6 bases). Trimming pared 5 bases from V and 1 base from J, leaving 12 bases between. Germline V gene lookup returns CDR1 SGHAT and CDR2 FQNNGV. The CDR3 contains 14 residues.

This clonotype has just one count. CDR3 residues: CASSLRTSVYEQFF. The CDR3 DNA sequence: TGTGCCAGCAGCTTACGGACTAGCGTGTATGAGCAGTTCTTC. V and J are TRBV7-8 and TRBJ2-1, with 9 positions matching TRBD2. J lost 8 bases, V lost 2 bases, and 4 bases had no gene match. Germline V gene data show CDR1 as SGHVS and CDR2 as FQNEAQ. The CDR3 contains 14 residues.